The 13 T cell receptor beta chains reported below all come from one sample, sequenced in a study of blood T cell repertoires in COVID-19. Repertoires were generated with immunoSEQ multiplex PCR, while TCRdb's copy carries only in-frame clones and drops some. Altogether about 280,000 clones are present, 88% being singletons, with the ten largest covering approximately 1%. The specimen sequenced was PBMCs or T cells enriched from blood (not recorded which). The origin of the receptors is a woman in her twenties or thirties who had recovered from COVID-19.

This clone showed up just a few times. The chain joins TRBV2 to TRBJ1-2, with D tentatively TRBD1 (5 bases). Trimming took off 6 bases at V and 2 bases at J, with 10 bases between the two ends. This CDR3 is built from 13 residues. The germline V gene has CDR1 SNHLY and CDR2 FYNNEI. The chain's CDR3 is CASSVTENYGYTF. The CDR3 DNA follows: TGTGCCAGCAGCGTGACAGAGAACTATGGCTACACCTTC.

This chain connects TRBV9 to TRBJ2-1; D call uncertain. V lost 4 bases, J lost 4 bases, and 15 bases lay in between. Germline CDR1 SGDLS, CDR2 YYNGEE. This CDR3 has 15 amino acids. In nucleotides, the CDR3 is TGTGCCAGCAGCCGGTATTTTGCGGAGTACAATGAGCAGTTCTTC. Protein: CASSRYFAEYNEQFF.

V usage is TRBV27 and J usage is TRBJ1-5; weak D call: TRBD1 (6 bases). With 5 bases removed from V and 3 bases from J, the gap between germline ends came to 11 bases. The CDR3 has 14 residues. Germline V lookup: CDR1 MNHEY, CDR2 SMNVEV (reference sequence). DNA of the CDR3: TGTGCCAGCAGTCCGGGACAAGACAATCAGCCCCAGCATTTT. Translated: CASSPGQDNQPQHF.

This chain connects TRBV4-1 to TRBJ1-2, with D possibly being TRBD1 (6 bases). Looked up from germline, CDR1 is MGHRA and CDR2 is YSYEKL. Trimming removed 2 bases from V and 5 bases from J, with 21 bases in between. CDR3 length: 17 amino acids. DNA of the CDR3: TGCGCCAGCAGCCAATCTGTATCGGGGGGCGGAGGGTATGGCTACACCTTC. It encodes CASSQSVSGGGGYGYTF.

The V gene is TRBV11-3, the J gene TRBJ2-3; TRBD2 aligns across 9 bases. Germline CDR1 and CDR2: SGHNT and YENEEA. The CDR3 has 19 amino acids. V was pared by 3 bases and J by 0 bases, with 13 bases of the junction left unmatched. CDR3 protein: CASSFKIGGGAVSTDTQYF. CDR3 DNA: TGTGCCAGCAGCTTTAAGATCGGCGGGGGGGCCGTGAGCACAGATACGCAGTATTTT.

The chain is built from TRBV6-5 and TRBJ2-3; 9 bases are a match to TRBD1. This CDR3 is 14 amino acids long. V gave up 11 bases and J gave up 2 bases; unmatched junction bases: 8. Germline V gene sequence: CDR1 MNHEY, CDR2 SVGAGI. The CDR3 DNA reads TGTGCCGTACGGGACAGGGCGAACACAGATACGCAGTATTTT. Its translation: CAVRDRANTDTQYF.

The CDR3 sequence is CASSPHRTDYNEKLFF. The CDR3 DNA reads TGTGCCAGCAGCCCACATCGGACAGATTATAATGAAAAACTGTTTTTT. The chain employs TRBV11-3 and TRBJ1-4; tentative D call: TRBD1 (6 bases). Trimming shortened V by 5 bases and J by 4 bases, and 17 bases separated the two germline ends. This CDR3 has 16 amino acids. Germline V gene lookup returns CDR1 SGHNT and CDR2 YENEEA.

The CDR3 nucleotides read TGTGCCAGCAGAGTAGACAGGGGACACACTGAAGCTTTCTTT. Its translation is CASRVDRGHTEAFF. The chain is built from TRBV11-3 and TRBJ1-1, with 8 bases lining up with TRBD1. The V segment lost 6 bases and the J segment 3 bases; nucleotides outside the gene matches: 6. The CDR3 has 14 residues. The germline V gene has CDR1 SGHNT and CDR2 YENEEA.

This clone was detected once. This chain uses TRBV6-2 or TRBV6-3 with TRBJ1-6, with D possibly being TRBD1 (5 bases). This CDR3 has 14 residues. Germline assignment: CDR1 MNHEY and CDR2 SVGEGT. The V and J ends lost 0 bases and 14 bases respectively, with 14 bases between them. In DNA, the CDR3 is TGTGCCAGCAGTTACTCGGGCAGGGTTTTAGCCCTCCACTTT. It yields the protein CASSYSGRVLALHF.

The chain joins TRBV28 to TRBJ1-4, with TRBD1 matching over 9 bases. The CDR3 length is 15 residues. Germline V gene sequence: CDR1 MDHEN, CDR2 SYDVKM. The V and J ends lost 6 bases and 7 bases, in that order; junction bases with no gene match: 9. CDR3 coding DNA: TGTGCCAGCAGCCAACAGGGGGCGGGGAGTGAAAAACTGTTTTTT. It is translated as CASSQQGAGSEKLFF.

The table lists this clone with a few counts. The chain has TRBV7-9 and TRBJ2-7; the D is unclear. Trimming stripped 0 bases from V and 6 bases from J, with 15 bases between. The CDR3 is 15 amino acids. The V gene's germline CDR1 is SEHNR and CDR2 FQNEAQ (reference sequence). Here the CDR3 reads CASSLAPYKDSEQYF. The DNA for the CDR3 is TGTGCCAGCAGCTTAGCCCCATACAAAGACTCCGAGCAGTACTTC.

The chain is built from TRBV6-5 and TRBJ1-2, with 7 bases lining up with TRBD1. The CDR3 has 11 residues. Germline V lookup: CDR1 MNHEY, CDR2 SVGAGI. V gave up 8 bases and J gave up 7 bases; unmatched junction bases: 4. The CDR3: CASFRTGGYTF. The CDR3 DNA reads TGTGCCAGCTTCCGGACAGGTGGCTACACCTTC.

This clone appeared once. Its ends do not fully match the called genes, so a read error is possible. This chain links TRBV5-1 with TRBJ1-1, with unresolved D. Germline lookup yields CDR1 SGHRS and CDR2 YFSETQ. The CDR3 contains 13 residues. CDR3 bases: TGCGCCAGCAGTTTGGGTTTCGGGACTGAAGCTTTCTTT. This encodes CASSLGFGTEAFF.